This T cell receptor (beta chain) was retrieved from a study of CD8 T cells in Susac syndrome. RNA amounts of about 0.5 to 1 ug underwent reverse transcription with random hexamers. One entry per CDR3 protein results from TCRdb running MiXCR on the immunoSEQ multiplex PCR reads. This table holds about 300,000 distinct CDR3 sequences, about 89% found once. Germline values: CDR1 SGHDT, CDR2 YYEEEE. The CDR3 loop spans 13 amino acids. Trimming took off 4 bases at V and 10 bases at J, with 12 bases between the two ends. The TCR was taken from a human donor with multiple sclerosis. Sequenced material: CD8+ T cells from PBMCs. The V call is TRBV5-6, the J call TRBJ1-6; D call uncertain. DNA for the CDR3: TGTGCCAGCAGCCCGCCCGGCTCCTCACCCCTCCACTTT. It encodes CASSPPGSSPLHF.